One TCR beta chain is described in this entry. The antigen remains undetermined. These data come from a study of siplizumab effects on memory and regulatory T cells. General study findings and limits: Assignment to unstimulated subsets succeeded for only a minor fraction of the alloreactive clones.

V was pared by 5 bases and J by 4 bases, with 9 bases between. Germline CDR1 reads SNHLY; CDR2 reads FYNNEI. The CDR3 loop spans 13 amino acids. It was about 100,000 TCR templates that were assayed per sample. Some clones are missing from TCRdb's copy, which holds only in-frame ones; the method was immunoSEQ multiplex PCR. The top ten hold over 1.5% of the sample, which has about 82,000 clones, approximately 86% seen once. The clonotype was recovered from a human donor in good health. The chain combines TRBV2 with TRBJ2-1; D is uncertain. The sample taken for sequencing was Tregs sorted from blood. CDR3 DNA: TGTGCCAGCAGTTCAGGTCCTTACAATGAGCAGTTCTTC. Its translation: CASSSGPYNEQFF.